The 18 T cell receptor beta chains presented below share a single source sample, sequenced in a study of T cell responses to AZD1222 COVID-19 vaccine. Profiling relied on immunoSEQ multiplex PCR, and the TCRdb table lists in-frame clones only, not all of them. The table has about 130,000 clones, 80% to 90% seen once. The sequencing here drew on peripheral blood, taken on day 0 of AZD1222 vaccination. The receptor source for this set is an adult in good health.

V and J are TRBV7-8 and TRBJ2-1; D possibly matches TRBD1 or TRBD2 (6 bases each). This CDR3 has 12 amino acids. CDR1 and CDR2 from the germline V gene are SGHVS and FQNEAQ. Trimming shortened V by 5 bases and J by 16 bases, and 18 bases separated the two germline ends. The CDR3 loop is CASSGNGGLLFF. The CDR3 DNA is TGTGCCAGCAGCGGGAATGGGGGGCTTTTATTCTTC.

The V and J genes are TRBV29-1 and TRBJ1-2, with D hard to call. Germline V gene sequence: CDR1 SQVTM, CDR2 ANQGSEA. V was trimmed by 3 bases and J by 4 bases, leaving 9 bases between them. The CDR3 extends over 12 amino acids. DNA of the CDR3: TGCAGCGTTGATAGTCAGTCCTATGGCTACACCTTC. It is translated as CSVDSQSYGYTF.

V usage is TRBV9 and J usage is TRBJ1-6; D gene uncertain. The V gene's germline CDR1 is SGDLS and CDR2 YYNGEE. This CDR3 has 14 amino acids. The V end lost 4 bases, the J end lost 5 bases, and 10 bases lay between the germline ends. The CDR3 here is CASSPRQDNSPLHF. The CDR3 DNA follows: TGTGCCAGCAGCCCGCGACAAGATAATTCACCCCTCCACTTT. Looking up the rest from reference TRBV9 and TRBJ1-6 gives the full variable domain: DSGVTQTPKHLITATGQRVTLRCSPRSGDLSVYWYQQSLDQGLQFLIQYYNGEERAKGNILERFSAQQFPDLHSELNLSSLELGDSALYFCASSPRQDNSPLHFGNGTRLTVT.

CDR3 sequence reads: CASRAHHSNNEQFF. The CDR3 DNA is TGTGCCAGCCGGGCCCACCACTCTAACAATGAGCAGTTCTTC. The chain links TRBV28 to TRBJ2-1; D not certain. Germline V lookup: CDR1 MDHEN, CDR2 SYDVKM. The CDR3 has 14 residues. Trimming left V 8 bases short and J 5 bases short, with 16 bases between.

V and J are TRBV12-3 or TRBV12-4 and TRBJ1-2; 9 bases are a match to TRBD1. This CDR3 contains 13 residues. V was clipped by 5 bases and J by 8 bases; unmatched bases: 6. CDR3 DNA sequence: TGTGCCAGCAGTCACGGGACAGGGCTCGGCTACACCTTC. Protein: CASSHGTGLGYTF.

The genes are TRBV18 and TRBJ1-4; perhaps TRBD1 as D (5 bases). This CDR3 is built from 15 residues. CDR1 is KGHSH, CDR2 LQKENI, per germline. V lost 2 bases and J lost 3, with 10 bases in between. CDR3 DNA sequence: TGTGCCAGCTCACCATTGCAGGGCGCTAATGAAAAACTGTTTTTT. Protein: CASSPLQGANEKLFF.

The rearrangement uses TRBV6-2 or TRBV6-3 and TRBJ2-3; D gene unclear. CDR3 size: 15 residues. Trimming cost V 2 bases and J 0 bases, with 9 bases left between them. Germline-derived CDR1 and CDR2 are MNHEY and SVGEGT. DNA of the CDR3: TGTGCCAGCAGTTACCCCCATGGGAGCACAGATACGCAGTATTTT. Amino acid sequence: CASSYPHGSTDTQYF.

CDR3 region: CSVRIGGAPNTEAFF. CDR3 coding DNA: TGCAGCGTTCGTATCGGGGGGGCCCCGAACACTGAAGCTTTCTTT. V is TRBV29-1 and J is TRBJ1-1; D perhaps matches TRBD1 (6 bases). Trimming shortened V by 5 bases and J by 1 base, and 17 bases separated the two germline ends. The CDR3 spans 15 residues. CDR1 SQVTM and CDR2 ANQGSEA come from the germline V gene.

This sequence joins TRBV5-1 and TRBJ2-3; the match to TRBD1 covers 7 bases. The CDR3 totals 13 residues. The germline V gene has CDR1 SGHRS and CDR2 YFSETQ. V lost 4 bases to trimming and J lost 4 bases; unmatched junction nucleotides: 3. This CDR3 reads CASSGQGADTQYF. The CDR3 DNA follows: TGCGCCAGCAGCGGCCAGGGGGCAGATACGCAGTATTTT. Using reference TRBV5-1 and TRBJ2-3 for the parts outside the CDR3, the full variable domain is KAGVTQTPRYLIKTRGQQVTLSCSPISGHRSVSWYQQTPGQGLQFLFEYFSETQRNKGNFPGRFSGRQFSNSRSEMNVSTLELGDSALYLCASSGQGADTQYFGPGTRLTVL.

This sequence joins TRBV29-1 and TRBJ1-2; TRBD1 is a possible D gene (5 bases). The germline CDR1 and CDR2 sequences are SQVTM and ANQGSEA. The V gene lost 1 base and the J gene lost 4 bases, with 7 bases spanning the gap. This CDR3 has 12 amino acids. This chain's CDR3 is CSVEAGLYGYTF. In DNA, the CDR3 is TGCAGCGTTGAAGCGGGGCTCTATGGCTACACCTTC.

The chain uses TRBV3-1 (or the pseudogene TRBV3-2) and TRBJ2-7; D assignment may be TRBD1 or TRBD2 (5 bases each). This CDR3 has 15 amino acids. Germline V CDR1 and CDR2: LGHDT, YNNKEL (reference sequence). V shed 4 bases and J shed 5 bases, with 18 bases lying between them. The CDR3 is CASSLRWGSEDEQYF. The CDR3 bases are TGTGCCAGCAGCCTGCGCTGGGGGAGCGAGGACGAGCAGTACTTC.

The CDR3 nucleotides read TGTGCCAGCAGCGCACGTACCGGGACAGGGGACGAGCAGTACTTC. Encoded protein: CASSARTGTGDEQYF. The V gene is TRBV7-6, the J gene TRBJ2-7; 10 nucleotides match TRBD1. V was clipped by 5 bases and J by 5 bases; unmatched bases: 9. The CDR3 consists of 15 residues. Germline CDR1 reads SGHVS; CDR2 reads FNYEAQ.

The chain is built from TRBV18 and TRBJ1-2; D unclear. Trimming shortened V by 0 bases and J by 4 bases, and 15 bases separated the two germline ends. In germline, CDR1 is KGHSH, CDR2 LQKENI. The CDR3 extends over 16 amino acids. The CDR3 nucleotides read TGTGCCAGCTCACCACCGAGTTCGGCCGGGTTCTATGGCTACACCTTC. It translates to CASSPPSSAGFYGYTF. Full variable domain (missing parts from reference TRBV18 and TRBJ1-2): NAGVMQNPRHLVRRRGQEARLRCSPMKGHSHVYWYRQLPEEGLKFMVYLQKENIIDESGMPKERFSAEFPKEGPSILRIQQVVRGDSAAYFCASSPPSSAGFYGYTFGSGTRLTVV.

The V and J genes are TRBV6-1 and TRBJ1-5; D is undetermined. V dropped 1 base and J dropped 4 bases, with 8 bases sitting between them. CDR1 is MNHNS and CDR2 is SASEGT in the germline V gene. This CDR3 is 14 amino acids long. The CDR3 here is CASSEGRLNQPQHF. The CDR3 coding sequence is TGTGCCAGCAGTGAAGGACGGCTAAATCAGCCCCAGCATTTT.

The rearrangement links TRBV19 to TRBJ2-1; 8 bases are a match to TRBD1. This CDR3 has 14 residues. The germline CDR1 and CDR2 sequences are LNHDA and SQIVND (reference sequence). Trimming at V came to 3 bases and at J to 6 bases, leaving 4 bases not matched to a gene. The CDR3 region is CASSIAGGINEQFF. In nucleotides, the CDR3 is TGTGCCAGTAGTATCGCAGGGGGCATCAATGAGCAGTTCTTC.

The genes are TRBV7-2 and TRBJ2-2; D gene ambiguous. Trimming stripped 0 bases from V and 3 bases from J, with 2 bases between. The germline V gene has CDR1 SGHTA and CDR2 FQGNSA. The CDR3 consists of 13 residues. DNA of the CDR3: TGTGCCAGCAGCTTAGCCTACACCGGGGAGCTGTTTTTT. Translating gives CASSLAYTGELFF.

In DNA form, the CDR3 reads TGTGCCTGGAGCCTTAAAGCAGGGGCCGCAAATCAGCCCCAGCATTTT. Translated, it gives CAWSLKAGAANQPQHF. The chain links TRBV30 to TRBJ1-5; tentatively, D is TRBD1 (6 bases). CDR1 and CDR2 from the germline V gene are GTSNPN and SVGIG (reference sequence). Trimming stripped 3 bases from V and 4 bases from J, with 19 bases between. This CDR3 is 16 amino acids long.

The table lists this clone with a few counts. J is TRBJ1-6 and V is TRBV7-3; D call uncertain. The CDR3 contains 12 residues. Germline CDR1 SGHTA, CDR2 FQGTGA. Between the trimmed V and J ends, which lost 3 bases and 10 bases, there was a span of 7 bases. CDR3 region: CASSLLGSPLHF. The CDR3 nucleotides read TGTGCCAGCAGCTTGTTGGGATCACCCCTCCACTTT.